Listed here are 5 T cell receptor beta chains from one sample, sequenced in a study of tissue T cells after allogeneic stem cell transplantation. The protocol was immunoSEQ multiplex PCR, while the TCRdb copy is restricted to in-frame clones and leaves out a portion. The sample lists roughly 3,900 clones; over 40% were seen once. Time point reported: mouse harvest day 14 after allogeneic transplant. Tail vein injection delivered 10^7 T-cell-depleted bone marrow cells and 10^6 splenic CD5+ T cells. Material for sequencing was lymph node tissue. Receptors originate from a female BALB/c mouse given C57BL/6 T cells with graft-versus-host disease after an allogeneic hematopoietic cell transplant.

By share of the sample, this clone is medium-sized. The genes and germline here are from mouse. The CDR3 goes on 1 residue after the read ends, and that part is filled in from the germline J gene. The V gene is TRBV13-1, the J gene TRBJ1-4; D not certain. Deletions cut 2 bases from V and 0 bases from J, with 8 bases between. Germline V CDR1 and CDR2: NSHNY, SYGAGN. CDR3 length: 15 residues. The CDR3: CASSDGPISNERLFF. The CDR3 bases that were read are TGTGCCAGCAGTGACGGGCCCATTTCCAACGAAAGATTATTT.

For this clone: Gene names denote mouse genes. The read gets to within 1 residue of the CDR3 end, and the germline J gene fills in the rest. The rearrangement joins TRBV23 to TRBJ1-2. The germline V gene encodes CDR1 KGHTA and CDR2 FQNQQP. The CDR3 length is 13 residues. Partial CDR3 DNA: TGCTCCAGCAGTCAAAACGGAAACTCCGACTACACC. As protein: CSSSQNGNSDYT. In full, the CDR3 reads CSSSQNGNSDYTF.

This clone has only a few counts. Gene and germline names: mouse. The read stops 1 residue short of the end of the CDR3; the missing end is completed from the germline J gene. This sequence joins TRBV13-2 and TRBJ1-3; 7 positions match TRBD1. Germline trimming cut 3 bases from V and 1 base from J; bases unmatched to any gene: 1. Germline lookup yields CDR1 NNHNN and CDR2 SYGAGS (reference sequence). The CDR3 sequence is 14 residues long. The CDR3 region is CASGVGQSGNTLYF. Incomplete CDR3 DNA: TGTGCCAGCGGTGTGGGACAGTCTGGAAATACGCTCTAT.

Comment on this clone: Gene names refer to mouse genes. The read ends 1 residue early relative to the CDR3; the germline J gene fills the gap. This chain uses TRBV16 with TRBJ1-3, with a weak D call TRBD1 (6 bases). Germline-derived CDR1 and CDR2 are SGHSA and FRNQAP. This CDR3 has 14 residues. V lost 5 bases to trimming and J lost 0 bases, with 8 bases between them. CDR3 amino acids: CASSRDNSGNTLYF. The CDR3 bases that were read are TGTGCAAGCAGCAGGGACAATTCTGGAAATACGCTCTAT.

This clone was detected a few times. The genes are named according to mouse. The CDR3 goes on 1 residue after the read ends, and that part is filled in from the germline J gene. The rearrangement links TRBV13-2 to TRBJ2-7, with 9 positions matching TRBD1. Unmatched junction bases numbered 7, after V lost 0 bases and J lost 6 bases. This CDR3 comprises 15 residues. The germline V gene has CDR1 NNHNN and CDR2 SYGAGS (reference sequence). The CDR3 spells CASGDAPGTGIEQYF. The DNA read from the CDR3 is TGTGCCAGCGGTGATGCCCCCGGGACAGGGATTGAACAGTAC.